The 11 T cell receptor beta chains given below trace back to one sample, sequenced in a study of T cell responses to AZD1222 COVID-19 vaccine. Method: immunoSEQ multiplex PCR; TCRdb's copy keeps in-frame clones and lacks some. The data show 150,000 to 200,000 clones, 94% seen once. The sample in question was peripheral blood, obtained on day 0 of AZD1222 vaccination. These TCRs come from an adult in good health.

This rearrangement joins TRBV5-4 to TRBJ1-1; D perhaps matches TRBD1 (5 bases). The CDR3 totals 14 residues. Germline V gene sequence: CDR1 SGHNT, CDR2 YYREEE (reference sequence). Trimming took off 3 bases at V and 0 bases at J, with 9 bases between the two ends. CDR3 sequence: CASSSGALNTEAFF. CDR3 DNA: TGTGCCAGCAGCTCCGGGGCCTTGAACACTGAAGCTTTCTTT.

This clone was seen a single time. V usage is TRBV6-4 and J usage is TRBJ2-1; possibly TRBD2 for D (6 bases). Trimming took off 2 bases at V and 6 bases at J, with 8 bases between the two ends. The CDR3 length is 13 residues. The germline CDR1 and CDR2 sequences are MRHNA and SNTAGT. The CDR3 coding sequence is TGTGCCAGCAGTGACCGGGACTCCAATGAGCAGTTCTTC. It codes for CASSDRDSNEQFF.

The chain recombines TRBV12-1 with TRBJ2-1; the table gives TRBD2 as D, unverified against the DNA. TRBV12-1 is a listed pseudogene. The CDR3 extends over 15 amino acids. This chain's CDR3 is CASSYAGGLTNEQFF. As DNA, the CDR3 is TGTGCCAGCAGCTACGCGGGGGGGCTAACCAATGAGCAGTTCTTC.

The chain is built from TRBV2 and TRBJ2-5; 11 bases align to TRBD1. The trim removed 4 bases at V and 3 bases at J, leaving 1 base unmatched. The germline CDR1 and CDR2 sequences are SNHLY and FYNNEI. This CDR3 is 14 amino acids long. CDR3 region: CASSGDRGEETQYF. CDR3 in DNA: TGTGCCAGCAGTGGGGACAGGGGGGAAGAGACCCAGTACTTC.

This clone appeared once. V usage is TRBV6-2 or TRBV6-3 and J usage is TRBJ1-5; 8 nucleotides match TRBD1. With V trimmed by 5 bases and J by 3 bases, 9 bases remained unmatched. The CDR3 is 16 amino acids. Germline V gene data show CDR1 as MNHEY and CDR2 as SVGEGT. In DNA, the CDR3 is TGTGCCAGCAGTCGTCGACAGGGGACTAACAATCAGCCCCAGCATTTT. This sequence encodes CASSRRQGTNNQPQHF.

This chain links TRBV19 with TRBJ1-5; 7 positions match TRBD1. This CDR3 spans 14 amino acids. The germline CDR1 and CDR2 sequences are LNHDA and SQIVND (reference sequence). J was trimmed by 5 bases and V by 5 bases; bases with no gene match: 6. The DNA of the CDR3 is TGTGCCAGTAGTTCGACAGGGAACCATCAGCCCCAGCATTTT. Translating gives CASSSTGNHQPQHF.

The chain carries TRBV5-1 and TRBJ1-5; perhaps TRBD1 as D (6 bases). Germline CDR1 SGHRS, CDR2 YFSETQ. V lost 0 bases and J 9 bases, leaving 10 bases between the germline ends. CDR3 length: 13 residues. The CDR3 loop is CASSLAGDRPQHF. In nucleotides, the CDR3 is TGCGCCAGCAGCTTGGCAGGGGATCGGCCCCAGCATTTT.

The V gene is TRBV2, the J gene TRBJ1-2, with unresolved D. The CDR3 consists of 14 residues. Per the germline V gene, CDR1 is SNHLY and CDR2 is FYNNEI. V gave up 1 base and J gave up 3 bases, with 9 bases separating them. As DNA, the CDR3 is TGTGCCAGCAGTGAAGGTCAGGTTTACTATGGCTACACCTTC. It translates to CASSEGQVYYGYTF.

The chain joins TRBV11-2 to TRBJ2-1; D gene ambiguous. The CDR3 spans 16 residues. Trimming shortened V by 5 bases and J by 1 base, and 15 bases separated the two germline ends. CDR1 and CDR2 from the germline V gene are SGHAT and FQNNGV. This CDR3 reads CASSLMTARSYNEQFF. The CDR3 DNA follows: TGTGCCAGCAGCCTTATGACCGCACGGTCCTACAATGAGCAGTTCTTC.

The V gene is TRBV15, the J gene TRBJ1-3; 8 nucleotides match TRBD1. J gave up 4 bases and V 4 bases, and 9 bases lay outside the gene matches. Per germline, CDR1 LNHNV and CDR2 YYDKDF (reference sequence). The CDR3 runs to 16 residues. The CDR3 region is CATSTGYRGAGNTIYF. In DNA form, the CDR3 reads TGTGCCACCAGCACCGGATACAGGGGGGCGGGAAACACCATATATTTT.

The CDR3 coding sequence is TGTGCCACTCGGTATTTGGGTAACACCGGGGAGCTGTTTTTT. Residues: CATRYLGNTGELFF. The V call is TRBV6-5, the J call TRBJ2-2; D is ambiguous. The ends were cut back, 10 bases at V and 2 bases at J, with 14 bases in the middle. This CDR3 has 14 amino acids. Per the germline V gene, CDR1 is MNHEY and CDR2 is SVGAGI.